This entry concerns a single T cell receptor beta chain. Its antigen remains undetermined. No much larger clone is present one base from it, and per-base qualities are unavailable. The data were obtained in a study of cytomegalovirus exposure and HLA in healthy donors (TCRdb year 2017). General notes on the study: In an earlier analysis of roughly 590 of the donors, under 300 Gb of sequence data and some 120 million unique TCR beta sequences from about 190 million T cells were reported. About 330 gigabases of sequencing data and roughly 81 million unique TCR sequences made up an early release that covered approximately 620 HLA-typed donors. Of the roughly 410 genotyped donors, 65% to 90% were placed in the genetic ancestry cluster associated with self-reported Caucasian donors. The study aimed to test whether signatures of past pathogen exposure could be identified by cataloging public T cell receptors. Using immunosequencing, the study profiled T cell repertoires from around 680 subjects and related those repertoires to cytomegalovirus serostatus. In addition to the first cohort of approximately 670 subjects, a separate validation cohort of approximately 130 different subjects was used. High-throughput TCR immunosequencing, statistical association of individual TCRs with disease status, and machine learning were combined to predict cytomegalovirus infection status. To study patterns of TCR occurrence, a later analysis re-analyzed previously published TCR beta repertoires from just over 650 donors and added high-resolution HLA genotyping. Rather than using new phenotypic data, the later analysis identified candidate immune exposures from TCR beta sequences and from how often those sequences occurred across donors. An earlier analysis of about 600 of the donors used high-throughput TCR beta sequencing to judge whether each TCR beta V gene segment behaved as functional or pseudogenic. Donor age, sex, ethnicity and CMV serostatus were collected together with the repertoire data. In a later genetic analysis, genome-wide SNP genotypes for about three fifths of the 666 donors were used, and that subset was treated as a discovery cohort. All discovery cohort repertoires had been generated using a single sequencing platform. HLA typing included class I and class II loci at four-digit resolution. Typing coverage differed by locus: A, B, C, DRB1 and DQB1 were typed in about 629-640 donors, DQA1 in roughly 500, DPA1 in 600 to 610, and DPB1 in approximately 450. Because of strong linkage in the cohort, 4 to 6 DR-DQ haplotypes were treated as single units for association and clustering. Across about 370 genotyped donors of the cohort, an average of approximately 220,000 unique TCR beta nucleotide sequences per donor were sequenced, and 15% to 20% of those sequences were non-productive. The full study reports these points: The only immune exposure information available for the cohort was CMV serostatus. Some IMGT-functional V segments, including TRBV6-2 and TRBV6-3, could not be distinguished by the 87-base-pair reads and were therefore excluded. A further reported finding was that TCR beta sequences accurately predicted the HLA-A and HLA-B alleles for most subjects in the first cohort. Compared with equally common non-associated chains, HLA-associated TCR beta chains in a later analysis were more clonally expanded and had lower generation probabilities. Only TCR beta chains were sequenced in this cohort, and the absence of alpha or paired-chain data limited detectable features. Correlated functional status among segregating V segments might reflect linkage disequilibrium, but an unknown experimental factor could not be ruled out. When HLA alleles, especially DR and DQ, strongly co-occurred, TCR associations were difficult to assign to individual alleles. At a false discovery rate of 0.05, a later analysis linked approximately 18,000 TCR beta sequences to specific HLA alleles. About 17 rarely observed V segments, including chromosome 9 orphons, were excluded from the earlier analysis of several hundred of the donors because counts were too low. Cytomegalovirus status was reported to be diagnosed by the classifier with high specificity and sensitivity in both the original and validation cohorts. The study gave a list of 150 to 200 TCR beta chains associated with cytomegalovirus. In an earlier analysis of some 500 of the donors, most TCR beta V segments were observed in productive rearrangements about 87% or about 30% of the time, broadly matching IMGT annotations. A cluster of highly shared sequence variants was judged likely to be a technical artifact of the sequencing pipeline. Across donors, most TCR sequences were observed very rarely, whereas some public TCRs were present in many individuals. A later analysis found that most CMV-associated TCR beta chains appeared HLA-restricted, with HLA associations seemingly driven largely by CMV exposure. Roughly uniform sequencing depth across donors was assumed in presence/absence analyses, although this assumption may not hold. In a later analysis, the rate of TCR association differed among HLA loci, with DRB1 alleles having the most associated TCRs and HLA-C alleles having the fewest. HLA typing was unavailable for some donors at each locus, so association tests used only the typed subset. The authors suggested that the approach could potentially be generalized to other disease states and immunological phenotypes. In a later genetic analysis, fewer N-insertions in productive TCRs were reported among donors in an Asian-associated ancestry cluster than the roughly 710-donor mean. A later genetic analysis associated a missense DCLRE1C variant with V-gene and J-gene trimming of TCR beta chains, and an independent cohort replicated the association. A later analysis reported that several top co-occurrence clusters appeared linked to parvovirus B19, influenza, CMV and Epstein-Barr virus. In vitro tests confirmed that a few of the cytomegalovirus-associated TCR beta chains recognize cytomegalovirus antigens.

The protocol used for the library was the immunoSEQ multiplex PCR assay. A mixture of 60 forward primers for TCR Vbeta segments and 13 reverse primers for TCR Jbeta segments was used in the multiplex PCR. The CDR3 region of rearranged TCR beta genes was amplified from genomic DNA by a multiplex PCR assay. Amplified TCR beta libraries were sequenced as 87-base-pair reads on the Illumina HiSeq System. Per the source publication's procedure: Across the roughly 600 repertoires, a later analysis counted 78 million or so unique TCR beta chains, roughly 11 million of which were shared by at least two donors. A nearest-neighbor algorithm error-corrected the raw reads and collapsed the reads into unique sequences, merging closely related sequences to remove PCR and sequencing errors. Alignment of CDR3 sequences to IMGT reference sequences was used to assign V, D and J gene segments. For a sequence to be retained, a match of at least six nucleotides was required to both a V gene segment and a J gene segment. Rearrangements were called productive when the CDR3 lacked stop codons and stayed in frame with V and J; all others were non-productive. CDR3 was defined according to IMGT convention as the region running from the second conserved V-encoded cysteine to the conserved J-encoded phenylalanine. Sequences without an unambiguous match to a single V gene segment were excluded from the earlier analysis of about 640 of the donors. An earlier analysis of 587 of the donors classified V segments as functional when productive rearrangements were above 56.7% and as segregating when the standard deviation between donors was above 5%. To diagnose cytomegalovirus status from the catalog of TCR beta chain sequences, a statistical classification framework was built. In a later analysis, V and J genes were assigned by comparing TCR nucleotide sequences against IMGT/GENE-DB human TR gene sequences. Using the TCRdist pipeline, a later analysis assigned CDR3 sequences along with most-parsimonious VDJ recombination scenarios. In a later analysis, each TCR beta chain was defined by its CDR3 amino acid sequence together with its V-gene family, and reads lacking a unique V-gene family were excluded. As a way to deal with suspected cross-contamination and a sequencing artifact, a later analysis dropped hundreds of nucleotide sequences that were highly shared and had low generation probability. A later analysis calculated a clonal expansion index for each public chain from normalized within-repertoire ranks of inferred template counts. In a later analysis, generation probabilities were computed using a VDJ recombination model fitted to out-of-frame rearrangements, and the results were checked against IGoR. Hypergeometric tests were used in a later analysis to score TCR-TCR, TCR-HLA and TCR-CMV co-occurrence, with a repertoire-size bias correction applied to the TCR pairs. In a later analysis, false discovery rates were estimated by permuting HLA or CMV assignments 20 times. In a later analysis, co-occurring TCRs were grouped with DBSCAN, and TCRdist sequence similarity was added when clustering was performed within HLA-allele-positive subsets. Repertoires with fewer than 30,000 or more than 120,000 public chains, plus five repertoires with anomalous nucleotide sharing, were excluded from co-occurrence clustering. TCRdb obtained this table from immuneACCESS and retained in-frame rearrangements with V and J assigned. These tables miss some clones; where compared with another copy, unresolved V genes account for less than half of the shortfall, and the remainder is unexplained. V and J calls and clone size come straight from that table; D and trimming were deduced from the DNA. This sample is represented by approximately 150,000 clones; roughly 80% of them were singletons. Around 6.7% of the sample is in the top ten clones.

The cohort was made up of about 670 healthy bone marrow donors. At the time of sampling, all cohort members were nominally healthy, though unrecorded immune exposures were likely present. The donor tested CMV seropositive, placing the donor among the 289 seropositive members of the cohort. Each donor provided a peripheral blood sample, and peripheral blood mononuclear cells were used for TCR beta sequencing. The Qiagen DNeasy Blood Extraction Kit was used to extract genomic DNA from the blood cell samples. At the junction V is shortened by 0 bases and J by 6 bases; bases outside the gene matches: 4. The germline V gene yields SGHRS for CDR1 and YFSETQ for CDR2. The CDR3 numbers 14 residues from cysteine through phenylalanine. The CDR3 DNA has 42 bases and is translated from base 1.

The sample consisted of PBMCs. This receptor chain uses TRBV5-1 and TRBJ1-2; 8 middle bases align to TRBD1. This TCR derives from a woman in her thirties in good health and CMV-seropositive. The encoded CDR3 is CASSLGQGANGYTF. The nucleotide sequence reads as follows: TGCGCCAGCAGCTTGGGGCAGGGGGCCAATGGCTACACCTTC.